This section outlines one T cell receptor beta chain sequence together with its context. Antigen: not known. TCRdb's table, derived via immunoSEQ multiplex PCR, lists solely in-frame clones and lacks some. The data show roughly 3,000 clones, over 90% seen once. The source of the sample is a study of lymphopenia after photon versus proton radiotherapy. Whole-study results and caveats: A bigger post-nadir fall in TCR diversity correlated inversely with survival time in deceased patients. Survival link was tested only in deceased patients; proton benefit remains a possibility. Relative stability marked proton patients; photon patients lost diversity and naive cells. Post-nadir diversity loss with photons came from oligoclonal expansion, particularly CD8+ Temra cells.

Looked up from germline, CDR1 is SGHRS and CDR2 is YFSETQ. Trimming left V 4 bases short and J 1 base short, with 15 bases between. The CDR3 spans 16 residues. The input for sequencing was peripheral blood, taken from a patient treated with photon-based radiotherapy. The receptor comes from a woman between 70 and 85 years old with pancreatic cancer. V is TRBV5-1 and J is TRBJ2-1; D possibly corresponds to TRBD2 (6 bases). The CDR3 reads CASSVFAGSSYNEQFF. CDR3 coding DNA: TGCGCCAGCAGCGTCTTTGCGGGATCGTCCTACAATGAGCAGTTCTTC.